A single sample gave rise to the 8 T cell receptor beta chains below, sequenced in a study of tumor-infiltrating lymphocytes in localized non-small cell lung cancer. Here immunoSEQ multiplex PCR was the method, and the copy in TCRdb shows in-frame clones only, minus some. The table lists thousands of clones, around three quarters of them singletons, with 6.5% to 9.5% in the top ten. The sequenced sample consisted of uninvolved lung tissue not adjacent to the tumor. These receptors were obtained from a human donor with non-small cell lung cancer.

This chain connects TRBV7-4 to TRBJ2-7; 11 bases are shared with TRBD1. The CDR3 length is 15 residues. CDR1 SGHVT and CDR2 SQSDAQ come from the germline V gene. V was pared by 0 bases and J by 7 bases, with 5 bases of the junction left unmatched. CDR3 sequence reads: CASSLAGQGVSEQYF. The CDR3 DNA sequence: TGTGCCAGCAGCTTAGCGGGACAGGGGGTTTCGGAGCAGTACTTC.

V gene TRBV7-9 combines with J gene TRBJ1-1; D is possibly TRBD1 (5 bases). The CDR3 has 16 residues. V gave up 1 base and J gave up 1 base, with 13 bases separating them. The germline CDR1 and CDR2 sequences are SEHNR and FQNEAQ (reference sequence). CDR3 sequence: CASSLDTGTANTEAFF. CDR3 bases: TGTGCCAGCAGCTTAGACACCGGGACTGCGAACACTGAAGCTTTCTTT.

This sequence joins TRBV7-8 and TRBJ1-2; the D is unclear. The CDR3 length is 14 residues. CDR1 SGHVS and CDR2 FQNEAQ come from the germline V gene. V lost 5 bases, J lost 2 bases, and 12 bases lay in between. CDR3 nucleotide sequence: TGTGCCAGCAGCCCTCGGATGGAAAACTATGGCTACACCTTC. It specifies CASSPRMENYGYTF.

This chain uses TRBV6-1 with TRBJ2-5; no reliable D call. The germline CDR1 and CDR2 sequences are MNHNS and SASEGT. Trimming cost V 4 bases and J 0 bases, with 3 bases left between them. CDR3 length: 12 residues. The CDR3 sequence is CASSGYQETQYF. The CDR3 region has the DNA TGTGCCAGCAGTGGGTACCAAGAGACCCAGTACTTC.

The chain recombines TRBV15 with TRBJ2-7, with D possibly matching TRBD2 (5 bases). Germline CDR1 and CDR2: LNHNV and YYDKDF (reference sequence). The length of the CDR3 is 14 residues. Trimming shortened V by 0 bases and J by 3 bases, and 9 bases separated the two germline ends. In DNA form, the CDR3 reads TGTGCCACCAGCAGAGATCGTGGAGGCTACGAGCAGTACTTC. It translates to CATSRDRGGYEQYF.

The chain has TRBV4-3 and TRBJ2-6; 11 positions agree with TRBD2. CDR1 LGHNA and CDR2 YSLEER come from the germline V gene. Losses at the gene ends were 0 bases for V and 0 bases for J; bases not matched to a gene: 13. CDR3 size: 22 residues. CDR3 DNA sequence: TGCGCCAGCAGCCAAGATCAGGGGGCCCGACTAGCGGGATTCTCTGGGGCCAACGTCCTGACTTTC. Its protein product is CASSQDQGARLAGFSGANVLTF.

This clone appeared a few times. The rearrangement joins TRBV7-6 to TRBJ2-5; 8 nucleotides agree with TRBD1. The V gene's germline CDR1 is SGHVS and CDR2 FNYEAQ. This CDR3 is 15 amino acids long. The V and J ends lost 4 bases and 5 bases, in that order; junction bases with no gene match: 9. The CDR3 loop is CASSSTGTGGETQYF. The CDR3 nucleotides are TGTGCCAGCAGCTCAACCGGGACAGGAGGGGAGACCCAGTACTTC.

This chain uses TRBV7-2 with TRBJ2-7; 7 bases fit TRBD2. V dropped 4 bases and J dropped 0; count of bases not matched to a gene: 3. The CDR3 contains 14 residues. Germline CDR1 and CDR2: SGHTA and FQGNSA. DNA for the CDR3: TGTGCCAGCAGCTCGGGACTATACTCCTACGAGCAGTACTTC. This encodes CASSSGLYSYEQYF.